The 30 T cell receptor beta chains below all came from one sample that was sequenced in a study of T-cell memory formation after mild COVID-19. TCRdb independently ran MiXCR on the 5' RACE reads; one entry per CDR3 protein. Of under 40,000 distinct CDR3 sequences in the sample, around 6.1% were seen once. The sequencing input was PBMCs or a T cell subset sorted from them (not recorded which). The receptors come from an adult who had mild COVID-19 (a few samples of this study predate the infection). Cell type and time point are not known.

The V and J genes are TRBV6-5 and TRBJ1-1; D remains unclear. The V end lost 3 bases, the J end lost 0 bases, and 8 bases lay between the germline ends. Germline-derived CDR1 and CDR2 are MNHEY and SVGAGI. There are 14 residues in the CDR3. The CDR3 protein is CASSYRRMNTEAFF. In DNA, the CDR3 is TGTGCCAGCAGTTATCGGCGAATGAACACTGAAGCTTTCTTT.

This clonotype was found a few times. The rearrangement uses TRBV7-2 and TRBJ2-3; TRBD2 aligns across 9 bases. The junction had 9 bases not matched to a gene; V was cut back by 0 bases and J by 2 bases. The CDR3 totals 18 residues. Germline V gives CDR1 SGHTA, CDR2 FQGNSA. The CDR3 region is CASSLADGTSSHTDTQYF. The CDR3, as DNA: TGTGCCAGCAGCTTAGCGGACGGGACTAGCAGTCACACAGATACGCAGTATTTT.

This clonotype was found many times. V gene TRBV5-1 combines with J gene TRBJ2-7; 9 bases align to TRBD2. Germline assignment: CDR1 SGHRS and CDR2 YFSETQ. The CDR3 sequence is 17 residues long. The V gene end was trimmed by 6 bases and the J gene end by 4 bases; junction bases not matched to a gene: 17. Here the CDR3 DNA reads TGCGCCAGCATCGGGACGACACCCGGTAGCGGGGGATACGAGCAGTACTTC. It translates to CASIGTTPGSGGYEQYF.

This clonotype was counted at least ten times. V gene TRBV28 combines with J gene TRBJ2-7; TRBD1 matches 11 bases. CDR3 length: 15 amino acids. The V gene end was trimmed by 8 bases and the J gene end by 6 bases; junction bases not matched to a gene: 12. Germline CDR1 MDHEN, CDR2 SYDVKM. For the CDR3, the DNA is TGTGCCAGCCGCCTCCCCGGGACAGGGGGAGTCGAGCAGTACTTC. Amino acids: CASRLPGTGGVEQYF.

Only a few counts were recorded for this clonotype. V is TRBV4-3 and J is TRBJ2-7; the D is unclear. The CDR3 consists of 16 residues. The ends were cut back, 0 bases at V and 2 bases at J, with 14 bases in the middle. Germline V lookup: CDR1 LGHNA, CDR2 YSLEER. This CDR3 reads CASSQDITGRPYEQYF. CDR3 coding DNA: TGCGCCAGCAGCCAAGATATTACGGGCCGGCCCTACGAGCAGTACTTC.

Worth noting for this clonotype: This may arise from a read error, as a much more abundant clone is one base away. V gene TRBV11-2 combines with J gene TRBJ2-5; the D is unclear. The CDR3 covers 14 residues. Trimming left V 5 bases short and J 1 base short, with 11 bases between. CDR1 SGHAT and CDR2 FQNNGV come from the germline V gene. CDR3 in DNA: TGTGCCAGCAGCCAGTGGGCACGCCAAGAGACCCAGTACTTC. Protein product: CASSQWARQETQYF.

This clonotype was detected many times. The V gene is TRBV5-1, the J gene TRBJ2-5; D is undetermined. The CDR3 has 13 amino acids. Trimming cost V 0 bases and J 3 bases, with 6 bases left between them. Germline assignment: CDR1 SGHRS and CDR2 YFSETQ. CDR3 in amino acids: CASSLVAEETQYF. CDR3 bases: TGCGCCAGCAGCTTGGTAGCAGAAGAGACCCAGTACTTC.

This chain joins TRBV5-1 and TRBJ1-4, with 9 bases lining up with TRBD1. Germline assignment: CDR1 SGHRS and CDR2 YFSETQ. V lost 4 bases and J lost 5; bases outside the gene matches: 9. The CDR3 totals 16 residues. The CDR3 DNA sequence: TGCGCCAGCAGCCGAAACGGACAGGGGACGAATGAAAAACTGTTTTTT. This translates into CASSRNGQGTNEKLFF.

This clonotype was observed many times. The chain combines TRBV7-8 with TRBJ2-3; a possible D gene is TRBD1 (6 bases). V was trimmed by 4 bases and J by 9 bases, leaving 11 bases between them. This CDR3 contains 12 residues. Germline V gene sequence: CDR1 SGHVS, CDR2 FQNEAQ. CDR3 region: CASSSSQGTQYF. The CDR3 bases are TGTGCCAGCAGCTCCTCACAGGGAACGCAGTATTTT.

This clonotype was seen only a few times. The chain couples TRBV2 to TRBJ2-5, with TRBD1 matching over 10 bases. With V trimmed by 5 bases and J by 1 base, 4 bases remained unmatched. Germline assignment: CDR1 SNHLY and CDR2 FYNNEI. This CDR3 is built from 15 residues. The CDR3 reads CASSPGTGVQETQYF. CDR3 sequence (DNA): TGTGCCAGCAGTCCCGGGACAGGGGTCCAAGAGACCCAGTACTTC.

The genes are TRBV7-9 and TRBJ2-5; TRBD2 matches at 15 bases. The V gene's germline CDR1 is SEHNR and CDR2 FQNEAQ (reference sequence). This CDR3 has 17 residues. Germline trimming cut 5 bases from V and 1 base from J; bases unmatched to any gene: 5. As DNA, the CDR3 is TGTGCCAGCAGCCGGACTAGCGGGGGGGCCCTCCAAGAGACCCAGTACTTC. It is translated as CASSRTSGGALQETQYF.

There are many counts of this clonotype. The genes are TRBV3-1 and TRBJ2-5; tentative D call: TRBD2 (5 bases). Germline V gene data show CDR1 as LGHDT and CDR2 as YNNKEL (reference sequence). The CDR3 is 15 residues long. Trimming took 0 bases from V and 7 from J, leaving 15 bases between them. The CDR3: CASSQDLGPRGTQYF. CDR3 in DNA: TGTGCCAGCAGCCAAGATCTCGGCCCACGGGGGACCCAGTACTTC.

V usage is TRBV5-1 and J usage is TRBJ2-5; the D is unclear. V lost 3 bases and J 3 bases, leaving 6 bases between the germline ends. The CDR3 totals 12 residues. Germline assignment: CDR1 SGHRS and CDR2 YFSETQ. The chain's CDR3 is CASSYSKETQYF. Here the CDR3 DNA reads TGCGCCAGCAGCTACTCCAAAGAGACCCAGTACTTC.

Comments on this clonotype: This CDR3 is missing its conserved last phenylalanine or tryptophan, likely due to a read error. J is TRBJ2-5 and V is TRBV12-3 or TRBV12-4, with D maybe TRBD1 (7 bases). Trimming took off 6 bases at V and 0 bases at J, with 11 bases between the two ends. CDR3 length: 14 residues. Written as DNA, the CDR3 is TGTGCCAGCAGGCGGGACAGAAACCAAGAGACCCAGTACTAC. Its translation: CASRRDRNQETQYY.

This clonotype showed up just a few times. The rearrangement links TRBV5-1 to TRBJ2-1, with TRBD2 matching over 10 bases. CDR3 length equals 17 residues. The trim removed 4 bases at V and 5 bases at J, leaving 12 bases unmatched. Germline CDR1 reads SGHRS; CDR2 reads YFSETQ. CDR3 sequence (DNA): TGCGCCAGCAGCCTCAAAAGCGGGAGGGCCTTTGACAATGAGCAGTTCTTC. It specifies CASSLKSGRAFDNEQFF.

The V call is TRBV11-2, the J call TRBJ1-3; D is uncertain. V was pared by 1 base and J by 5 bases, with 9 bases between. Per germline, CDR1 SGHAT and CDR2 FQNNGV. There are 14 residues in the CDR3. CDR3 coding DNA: TGTGCCAGCAGCTTAGGGGGTCCTCGAAACACCATATATTTT. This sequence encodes CASSLGGPRNTIYF.

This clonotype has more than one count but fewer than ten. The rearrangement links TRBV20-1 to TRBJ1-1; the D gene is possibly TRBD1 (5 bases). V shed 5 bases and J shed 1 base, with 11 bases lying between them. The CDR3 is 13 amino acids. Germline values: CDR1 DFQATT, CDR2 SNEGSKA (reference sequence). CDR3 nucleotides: TGCAGTGCTTGGGACGGATCGAACACTGAAGCTTTCTTT. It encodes CSAWDGSNTEAFF.

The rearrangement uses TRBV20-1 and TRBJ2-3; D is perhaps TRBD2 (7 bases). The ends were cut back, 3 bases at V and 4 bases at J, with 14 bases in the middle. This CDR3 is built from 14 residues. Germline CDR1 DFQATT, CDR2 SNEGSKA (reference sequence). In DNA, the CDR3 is TGCAGTGCTAGTAACGCGGGGGCGTCAGATACGCAGTATTTT. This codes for CSASNAGASDTQYF.

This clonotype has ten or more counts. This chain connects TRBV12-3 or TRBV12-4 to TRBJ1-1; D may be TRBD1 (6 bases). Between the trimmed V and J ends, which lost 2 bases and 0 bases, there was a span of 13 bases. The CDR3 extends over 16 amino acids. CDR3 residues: CASSLKRGTMNTEAFF. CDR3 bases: TGTGCCAGCAGTTTAAAACGGGGGACAATGAACACTGAAGCTTTCTTT.

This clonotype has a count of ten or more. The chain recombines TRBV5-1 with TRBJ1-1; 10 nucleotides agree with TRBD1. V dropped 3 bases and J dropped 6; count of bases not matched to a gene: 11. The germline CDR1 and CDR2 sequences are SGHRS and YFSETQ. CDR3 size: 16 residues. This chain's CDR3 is CASSWRQGAMGSEAFF. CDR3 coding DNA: TGCGCCAGCAGCTGGAGACAGGGGGCAATGGGTTCTGAAGCTTTCTTT.

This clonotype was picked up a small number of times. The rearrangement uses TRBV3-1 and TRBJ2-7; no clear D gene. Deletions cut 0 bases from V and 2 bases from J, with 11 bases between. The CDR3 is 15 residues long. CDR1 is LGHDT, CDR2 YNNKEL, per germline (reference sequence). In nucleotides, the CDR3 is TGTGCCAGCAGCCAAGAGAGGATAGAGACCTACGAGCAGTACTTC. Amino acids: CASSQERIETYEQYF.

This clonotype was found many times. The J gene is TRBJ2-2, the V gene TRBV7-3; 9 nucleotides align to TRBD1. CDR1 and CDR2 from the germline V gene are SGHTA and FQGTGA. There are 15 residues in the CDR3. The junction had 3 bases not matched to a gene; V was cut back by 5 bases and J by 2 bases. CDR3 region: CASSVTGGNTGELFF. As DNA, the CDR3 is TGTGCCAGCAGCGTGACAGGGGGAAACACCGGGGAGCTGTTTTTT.

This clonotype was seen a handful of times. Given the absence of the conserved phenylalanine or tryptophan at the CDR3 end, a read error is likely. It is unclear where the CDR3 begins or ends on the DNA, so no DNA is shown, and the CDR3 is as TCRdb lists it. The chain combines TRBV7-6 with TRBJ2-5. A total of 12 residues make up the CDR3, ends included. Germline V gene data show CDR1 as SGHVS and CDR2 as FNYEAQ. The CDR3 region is CASSLAIGDAVM.

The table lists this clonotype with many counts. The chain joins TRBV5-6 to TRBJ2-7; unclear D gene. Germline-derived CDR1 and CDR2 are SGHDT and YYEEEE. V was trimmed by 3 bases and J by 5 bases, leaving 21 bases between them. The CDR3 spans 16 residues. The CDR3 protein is CASSSTTTEWDDEQYF. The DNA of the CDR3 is TGTGCCAGCAGCTCCACGACGACTGAATGGGATGACGAGCAGTACTTC. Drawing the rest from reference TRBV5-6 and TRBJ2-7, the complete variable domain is DAGVTQSPTHLIKTRGQQVTLRCSPKSGHDTVSWYQQALGQGPQFIFQYYEEEERQRGNFPDRFSGHQFPNYSSELNVNALLLGDSALYLCASSSTTTEWDDEQYFGPGTRLTVT.

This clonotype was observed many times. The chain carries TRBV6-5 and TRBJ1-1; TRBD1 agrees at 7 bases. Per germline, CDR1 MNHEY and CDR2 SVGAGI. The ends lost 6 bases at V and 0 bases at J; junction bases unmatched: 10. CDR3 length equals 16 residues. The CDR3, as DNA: TGTGCCAGCAGCCCCGGACAGGAGCCAGTGAACACTGAAGCTTTCTTT. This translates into CASSPGQEPVNTEAFF.

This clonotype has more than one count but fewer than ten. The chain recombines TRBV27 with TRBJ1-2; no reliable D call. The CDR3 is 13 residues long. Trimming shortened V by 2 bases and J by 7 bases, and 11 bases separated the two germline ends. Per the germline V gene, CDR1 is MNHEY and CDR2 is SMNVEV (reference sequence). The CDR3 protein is CASSLGQAGGYTF. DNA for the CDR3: TGTGCCAGCAGTTTAGGGCAGGCCGGTGGCTACACCTTC.

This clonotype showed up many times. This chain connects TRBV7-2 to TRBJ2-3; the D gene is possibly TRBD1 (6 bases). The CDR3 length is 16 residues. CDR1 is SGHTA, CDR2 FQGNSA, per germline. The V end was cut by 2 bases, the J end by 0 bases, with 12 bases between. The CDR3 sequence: CASSLIVRGSTDTQYF. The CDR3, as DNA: TGTGCCAGCAGCTTAATCGTCAGGGGTAGCACAGATACGCAGTATTTT.

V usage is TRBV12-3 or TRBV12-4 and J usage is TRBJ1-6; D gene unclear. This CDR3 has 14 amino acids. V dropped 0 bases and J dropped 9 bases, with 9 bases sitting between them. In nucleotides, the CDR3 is TGTGCCAGCAGTTTAGCGCTAACGACTTCACCCCTCCACTTT. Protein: CASSLALTTSPLHF.

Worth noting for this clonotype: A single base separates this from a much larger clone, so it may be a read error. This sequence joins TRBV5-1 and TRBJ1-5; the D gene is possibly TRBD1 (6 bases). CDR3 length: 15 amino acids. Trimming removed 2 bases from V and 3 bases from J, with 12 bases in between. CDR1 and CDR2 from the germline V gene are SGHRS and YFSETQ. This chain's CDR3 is CASSFGGRYNQPQHF. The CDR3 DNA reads TGCGCCAGCAGCTTTGGGGGGCGCTACAATCAGCCCCAGCATTTT. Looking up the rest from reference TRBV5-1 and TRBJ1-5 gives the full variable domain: KAGVTQTPRYLIKTRGQQVTLSCSPISGHRSVSWYQQTPGQGLQFLFEYFSETQRNKGNFPGRFSGRQFSNSRSEMNVSTLELGDSALYLCASSFGGRYNQPQHFGDGTRLSIL.

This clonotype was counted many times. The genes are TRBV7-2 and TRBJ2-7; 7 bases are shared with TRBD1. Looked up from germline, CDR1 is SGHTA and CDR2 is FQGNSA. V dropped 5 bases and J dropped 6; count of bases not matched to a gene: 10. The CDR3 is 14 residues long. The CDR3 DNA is TGTGCCAGCAGCCCCGGACAGGTTCCCGCCGAGCAGTACTTC. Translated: CASSPGQVPAEQYF.